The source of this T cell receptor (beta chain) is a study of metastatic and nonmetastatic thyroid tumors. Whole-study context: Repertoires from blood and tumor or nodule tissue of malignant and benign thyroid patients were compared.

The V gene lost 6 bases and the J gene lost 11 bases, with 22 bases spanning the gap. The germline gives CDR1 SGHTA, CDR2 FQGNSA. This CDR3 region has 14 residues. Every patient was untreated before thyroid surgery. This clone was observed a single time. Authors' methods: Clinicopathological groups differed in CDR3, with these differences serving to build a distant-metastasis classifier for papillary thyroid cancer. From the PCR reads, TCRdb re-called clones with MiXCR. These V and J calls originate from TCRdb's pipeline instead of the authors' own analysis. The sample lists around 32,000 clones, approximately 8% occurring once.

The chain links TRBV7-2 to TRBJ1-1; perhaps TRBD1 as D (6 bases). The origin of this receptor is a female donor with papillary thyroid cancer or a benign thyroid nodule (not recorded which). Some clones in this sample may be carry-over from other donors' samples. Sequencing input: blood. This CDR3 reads CASSAQLTGSQAFF. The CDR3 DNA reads TGTGCCAGCAGTGCCCAATTAACAGGGTCCCAGGCTTTCTTT.